The clone carrying this TCR beta chain has just one count. What it recognizes is unknown. A read error is likely, as this CDR3 ends without the conserved phenylalanine or tryptophan. The DNA is omitted, as the CDR3 cannot be located on it reliably, and the CDR3 follows TCRdb's listing. The sample is drawn from a study of tumor-infiltrating lymphocytes in primary liver carcinoma. Making TCR beta cDNA involved approximately 0.5 ug total RNA and a constant-region primer. Employing slightly modified ARM-PCR, three nested multiplex PCR rounds were run, and these gave rise to the TCR beta libraries. Two initial PCR rounds of about 10 cycles each paired TRBV1-TRBV30 forward primers with a C-beta reverse primer. MiXCR was run by TCRdb on the multiplex PCR reads, yielding one entry per CDR3 protein. The sample yields about 20,000 distinct CDR3 sequences, 65% to 85% seen once. Findings and limits, study-wide: Among the pair types, tumor region pairs showed more overlap than tumor-adjacent and tumor-blood pairs.

The tissue used was unsorted bulk material of roughly 17-31 mg. RNA and DNA were co-extracted from it with the AllPrep DNA/RNA mini kit. Researchers took samples from five separate regions of each tumor. Each of the tumor samples contained in excess of 80% viable tumor cells. Counting both end residues, the CDR3 totals 13 amino acids. The sequenced sample consisted of liver tumor tissue from sampling region 2. As for subset: tumor region T2, inferior pole. The chain combines TRBV12-3 or TRBV12-4 with TRBJ2-1. The clonotype was recovered from a woman aged 25-40 years with primary liver carcinoma and hepatitis B virus infection. CDR3: CASSLGLFNEKFL.